What follows is one TCR beta chain and its context. In the authors' methods: Amplification from reference gene primers served as the basis for estimated nucleated cell counts. Repertoires were generated with immunoSEQ multiplex PCR, while TCRdb's copy carries only in-frame clones and drops some. V, J and clone size derive from that table, while D and trimming were established from the DNA sequence. The sample lists 180,000 or so clones, roughly 81% seen once, with 4.5% to 5% in the top ten. The V and J ends lost 8 bases and 4 bases, in that order; junction bases with no gene match: 7. The CDR3 is 13 amino acids. From germline, CDR1 is KGHSH and CDR2 LQKENI. The data belong to a study of blood T cell repertoires in COVID-19. Background on the study: Donors in the United States, Italy and Spain gave samples during acute or convalescent COVID-19. Nucleic acid was either cDNA or gDNA, and it came from T cells, B-cell-depleted T cells, or PBMCs.

Sequencing was carried out using peripheral blood. The gene calls are TRBV18 and TRBJ2-5; 7 nucleotides agree with TRBD1. The source is a woman over 75 with acute or convalescent COVID-19. CDR3 residues: CASRQGSAETQYF. Here the CDR3 DNA reads TGTGCCAGCCGACAGGGATCAGCAGAGACCCAGTACTTC. The full variable domain, completed using reference TRBV18 and TRBJ2-5, is NAGVMQNPRHLVRRRGQEARLRCSPMKGHSHVYWYRQLPEEGLKFMVYLQKENIIDESGMPKERFSAEFPKEGPSILRIQQVVRGDSAAYFCASRQGSAETQYFGPGTRLLVL.